The clone carrying this TCR beta chain has a single count. These data are taken from a study of Ad26.COV2.S vaccination and SARS-CoV-2 variants. Study background: Ad26.COV2.S was injected intramuscularly once or twice, 56 days apart.

Treatment: some 20 received Ad26.COV2.S at low or high dose, single or two shots; 5 received placebo; per-sample allocation not given. Sampling took place 63 days after the first vaccine or placebo injection. Produced via immunoSEQ multiplex PCR; TCRdb's table is partial and in-frame only. Among over 400,000 clones listed, about 90% were seen once. The CDR3 is made up of 17 amino acids. Per the germline V gene, CDR1 is SGHDT and CDR2 is YYEEEE. After removal of 3 bases from V and 4 bases from J, the junction contained 7 bases not matched to a gene. The chain recombines TRBV5-6 with TRBJ2-4; TRBD2 agrees at 13 bases. This specimen was peripheral blood, taken in a trial of Ad26.COV2.S vaccine versus placebo. This TCR was sampled from a person between 18 and 59 years old who received the Ad26.COV2.S COVID-19 vaccine or a placebo. Written as DNA, the CDR3 is TGTGCCAGCAGCTCCGGGACTAGCGGGATTGGTAAAAACATTCAGTACTTC. Translated: CASSSGTSGIGKNIQYF.